The T cell receptor (beta chain) described here comes from a study of shared clonotypes between healthy human individuals. Looking at the study overall: Each donor had three CD4 naive, three CD4 memory, two CD8 naive and one CD8 memory plate.

Germline trimming cut 4 bases from V and 5 bases from J; bases unmatched to any gene: 10. The CDR3 has 15 residues. The germline gives CDR1 SGHTS, CDR2 YDEGEE. The repertoire was sequenced with immunoSEQ multiplex PCR; TCRdb's copy has only in-frame clones and lacks some. The repertoire holds about 2,500,000 clones, with approximately 92% as singletons. CD4+ cell separation produced CD45RA+ naive and CD45RA-negative memory subsets. Concerning this clone itself: The antigen is not known.

Study results and caveats: A few donors shared about 5% of their naive CD4 clonotypes. Non-shared clonotypes showed lower generation probabilities than clonotypes common to all four donors.

The V and J genes are TRBV5-8 and TRBJ2-5, with 8 bases aligning to TRBD1. The sample was naive CD4+ T cells sorted from blood. Subset described: CD45RA+ positively selected. This receptor was obtained from a man aged 18 to 35 in good health. CDR3 protein: CASSRGQGPGETQYF. CDR3 bases: TGTGCCAGCAGCCGCGGACAGGGACCGGGGGAGACCCAGTACTTC.